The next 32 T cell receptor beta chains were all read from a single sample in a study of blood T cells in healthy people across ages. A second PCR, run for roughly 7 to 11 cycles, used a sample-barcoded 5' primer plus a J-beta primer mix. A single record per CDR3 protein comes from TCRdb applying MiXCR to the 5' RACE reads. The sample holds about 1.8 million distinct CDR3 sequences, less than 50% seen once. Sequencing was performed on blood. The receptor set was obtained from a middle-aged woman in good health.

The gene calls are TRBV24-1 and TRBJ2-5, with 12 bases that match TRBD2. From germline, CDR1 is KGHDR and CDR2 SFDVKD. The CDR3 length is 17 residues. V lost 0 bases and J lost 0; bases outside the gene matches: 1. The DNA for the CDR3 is TGTGCCACCAGTGATTTGAGGACTAGCGGGGACCAAGAGACCCAGTACTTC. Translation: CATSDLRTSGDQETQYF.

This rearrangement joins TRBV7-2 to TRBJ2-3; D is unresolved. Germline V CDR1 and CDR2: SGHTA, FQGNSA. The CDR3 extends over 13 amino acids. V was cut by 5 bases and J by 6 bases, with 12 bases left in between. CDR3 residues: CASSPQQLDTQYF. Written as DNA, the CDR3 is TGTGCCAGCAGCCCTCAGCAGTTGGATACGCAGTATTTT. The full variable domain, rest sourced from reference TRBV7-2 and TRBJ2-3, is GAGVSQSPSNKVTEKGKDVELRCDPISGHTALYWYRQSLGQGLEFLIYFQGNSAPDKSGLPSDRFSAERTGGSVSTLTIQRTQQEDSAVYLCASSPQQLDTQYFGPGTRLTVL.

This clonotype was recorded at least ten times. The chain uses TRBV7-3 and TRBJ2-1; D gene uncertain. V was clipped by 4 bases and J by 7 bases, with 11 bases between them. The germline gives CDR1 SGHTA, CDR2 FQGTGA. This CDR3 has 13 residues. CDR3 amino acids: CASSSVGRNEQFF. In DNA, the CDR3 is TGTGCCAGCAGCTCAGTAGGTCGGAATGAGCAGTTCTTC.

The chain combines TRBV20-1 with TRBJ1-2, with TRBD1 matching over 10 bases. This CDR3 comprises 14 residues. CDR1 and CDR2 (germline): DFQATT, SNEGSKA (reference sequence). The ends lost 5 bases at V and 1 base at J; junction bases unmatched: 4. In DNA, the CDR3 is TGCAGTGCTGGCCGGGACAGGGGTAACTATGGCTACACCTTC. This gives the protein CSAGRDRGNYGYTF.

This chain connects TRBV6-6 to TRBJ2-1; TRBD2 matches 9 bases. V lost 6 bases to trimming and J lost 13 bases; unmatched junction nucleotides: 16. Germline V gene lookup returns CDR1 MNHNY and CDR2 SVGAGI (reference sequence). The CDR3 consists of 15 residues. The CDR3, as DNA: TGTGCCAGCAGCCAGACGGGACTAGCAACGGAGACCCAGTTCTTC. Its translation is CASSQTGLATETQFF.

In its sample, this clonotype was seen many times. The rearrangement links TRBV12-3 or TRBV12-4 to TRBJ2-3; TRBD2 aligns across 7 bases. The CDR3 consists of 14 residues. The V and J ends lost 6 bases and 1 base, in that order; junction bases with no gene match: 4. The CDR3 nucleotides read TGTGCCAGCAGCCGCGCGGGGGGCACAGATACGCAGTATTTT. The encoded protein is CASSRAGGTDTQYF.

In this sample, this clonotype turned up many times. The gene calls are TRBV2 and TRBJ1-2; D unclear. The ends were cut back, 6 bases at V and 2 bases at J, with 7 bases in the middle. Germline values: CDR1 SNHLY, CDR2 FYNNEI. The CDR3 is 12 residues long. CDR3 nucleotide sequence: TGTGCCAGCAGGCCGGTGAACTATGGCTACACCTTC. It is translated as CASRPVNYGYTF.

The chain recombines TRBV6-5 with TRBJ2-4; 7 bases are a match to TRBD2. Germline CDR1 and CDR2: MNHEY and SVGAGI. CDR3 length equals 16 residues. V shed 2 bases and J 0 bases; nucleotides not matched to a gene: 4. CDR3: CASSYREGLAKNIQYF. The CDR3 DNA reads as TGTGCCAGCAGTTACAGGGAGGGACTAGCCAAAAACATTCAGTACTTC.

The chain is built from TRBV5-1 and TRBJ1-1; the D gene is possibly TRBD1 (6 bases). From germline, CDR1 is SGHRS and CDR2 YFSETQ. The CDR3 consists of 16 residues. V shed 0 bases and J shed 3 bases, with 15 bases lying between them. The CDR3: CASSLGAGGPYTEAFF. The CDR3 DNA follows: TGCGCCAGCAGCTTGGGGGCCGGGGGGCCGTACACTGAAGCTTTCTTT.

CDR3 nucleotide sequence: TGTGCCAGCAGGCAGATGAACGAGCAGTACTTC. It encodes CASRQMNEQYF. This chain joins TRBV19 and TRBJ2-7; D is unresolved. Germline V gene data show CDR1 as LNHDA and CDR2 as SQIVND (reference sequence). The V end was cut by 9 bases, the J end by 5 bases, with 11 bases between. The CDR3 consists of 11 residues.

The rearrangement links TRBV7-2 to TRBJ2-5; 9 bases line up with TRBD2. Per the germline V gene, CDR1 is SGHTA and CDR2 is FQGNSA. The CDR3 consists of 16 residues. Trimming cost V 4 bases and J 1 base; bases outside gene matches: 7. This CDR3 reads CASSSLGRGGQETQYF. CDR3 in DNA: TGTGCCAGCAGCTCCCTCGGGCGGGGGGGCCAAGAGACCCAGTACTTC.

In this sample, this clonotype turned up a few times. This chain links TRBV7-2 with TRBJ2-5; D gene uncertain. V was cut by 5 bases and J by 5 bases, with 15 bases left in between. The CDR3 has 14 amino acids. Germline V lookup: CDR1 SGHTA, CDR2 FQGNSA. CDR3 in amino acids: CASSGNLGTETQYF. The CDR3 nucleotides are TGTGCCAGCAGCGGCAACTTAGGTACGGAGACCCAGTACTTC.

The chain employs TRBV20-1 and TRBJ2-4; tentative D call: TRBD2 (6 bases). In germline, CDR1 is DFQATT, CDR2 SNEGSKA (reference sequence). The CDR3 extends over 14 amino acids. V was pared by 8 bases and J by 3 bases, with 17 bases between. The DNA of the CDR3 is TGCAGTCAGCCTGTGGGGGGAGGCAAAAACATTCAGTACTTC. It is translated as CSQPVGGGKNIQYF.

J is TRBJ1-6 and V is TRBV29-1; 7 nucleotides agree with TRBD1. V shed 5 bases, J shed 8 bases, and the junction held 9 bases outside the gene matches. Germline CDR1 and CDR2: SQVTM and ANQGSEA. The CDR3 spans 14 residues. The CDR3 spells CSVRRGGLDSPLHF. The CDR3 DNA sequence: TGCAGCGTTAGAAGAGGGGGCTTAGATTCACCCCTCCACTTT.

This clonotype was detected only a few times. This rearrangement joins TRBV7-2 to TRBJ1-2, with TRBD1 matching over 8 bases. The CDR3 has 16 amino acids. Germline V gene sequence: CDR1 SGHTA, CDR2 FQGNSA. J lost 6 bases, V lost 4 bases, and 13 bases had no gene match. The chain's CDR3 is CASSSEPDRVGNGYTF. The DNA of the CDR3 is TGTGCCAGCAGCTCGGAACCGGACAGGGTCGGGAATGGCTACACCTTC. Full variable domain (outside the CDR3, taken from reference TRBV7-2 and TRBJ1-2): GAGVSQSPSNKVTEKGKDVELRCDPISGHTALYWYRQSLGQGLEFLIYFQGNSAPDKSGLPSDRFSAERTGGSVSTLTIQRTQQEDSAVYLCASSSEPDRVGNGYTFGSGTRLTVV.

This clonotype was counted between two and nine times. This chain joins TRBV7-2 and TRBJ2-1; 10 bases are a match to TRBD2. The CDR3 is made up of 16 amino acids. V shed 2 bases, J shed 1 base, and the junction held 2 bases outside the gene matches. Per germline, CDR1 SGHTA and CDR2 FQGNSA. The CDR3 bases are TGTGCCAGCAGCTTACCGGGACTAGCGTCCTACAATGAGCAGTTCTTC. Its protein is CASSLPGLASYNEQFF.

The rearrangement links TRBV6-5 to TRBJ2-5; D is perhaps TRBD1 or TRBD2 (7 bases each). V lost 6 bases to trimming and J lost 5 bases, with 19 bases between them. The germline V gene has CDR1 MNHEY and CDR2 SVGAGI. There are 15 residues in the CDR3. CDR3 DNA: TGTGCCAGCAGCGAGCGGGACAGCCTCCTGGAGACCCAGTACTTC. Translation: CASSERDSLLETQYF.

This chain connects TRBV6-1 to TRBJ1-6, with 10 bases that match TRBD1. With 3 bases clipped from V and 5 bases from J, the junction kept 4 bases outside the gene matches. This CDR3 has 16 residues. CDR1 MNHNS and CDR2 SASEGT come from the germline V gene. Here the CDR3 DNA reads TGTGCCAGCAGTGACCCCGGGACAGGGGATAATTCACCCCTCCACTTT. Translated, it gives CASSDPGTGDNSPLHF.

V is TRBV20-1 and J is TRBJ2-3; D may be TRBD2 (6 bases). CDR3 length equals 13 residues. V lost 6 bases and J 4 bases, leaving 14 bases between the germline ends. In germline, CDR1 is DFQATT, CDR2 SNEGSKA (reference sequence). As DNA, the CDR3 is TGCAGTGCCCCTCGGACTAACTCAGATACGCAGTATTTT. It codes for CSAPRTNSDTQYF.

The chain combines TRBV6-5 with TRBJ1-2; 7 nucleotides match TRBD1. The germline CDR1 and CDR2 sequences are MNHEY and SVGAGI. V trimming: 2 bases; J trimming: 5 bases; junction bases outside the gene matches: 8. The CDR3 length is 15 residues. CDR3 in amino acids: CASSYSEGAGYGYTF. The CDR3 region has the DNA TGTGCCAGCAGTTACAGCGAGGGGGCCGGTTATGGCTACACCTTC.

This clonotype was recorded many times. CDR3 region: CASSQGASGGTDTQYF. The CDR3 nucleotides are TGTGCCAGCAGCCAAGGGGCTAGCGGGGGAACAGATACGCAGTATTTT. V gene TRBV4-2 combines with J gene TRBJ2-3; TRBD2 matches 10 bases. Per the germline V gene, CDR1 is LGHNA and CDR2 is YNFKEQ. The CDR3 contains 16 residues. The V gene end was trimmed by 1 base and the J gene end by 3 bases; junction bases not matched to a gene: 4.

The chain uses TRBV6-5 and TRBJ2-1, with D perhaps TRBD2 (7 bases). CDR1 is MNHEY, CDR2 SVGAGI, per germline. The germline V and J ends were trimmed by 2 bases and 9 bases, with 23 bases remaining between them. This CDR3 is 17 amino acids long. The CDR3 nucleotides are TGTGCCAGCAGTTACGACTGGATGGGGGGGCCCCAGGGTGAGCAGTTCTTC. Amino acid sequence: CASSYDWMGGPQGEQFF.

This CDR3 is CASSQGGLVETQETQYF. Written as DNA, the CDR3 is TGTGCCAGCAGCCAAGGCGGGCTAGTAGAGACTCAAGAGACCCAGTACTTC. The V call is TRBV4-2, the J call TRBJ2-5; a weak D match, TRBD2 (5 bases). V lost 1 base, J lost 2 bases, and 17 bases lay in between. This CDR3 is 17 amino acids long. The germline V gene encodes CDR1 LGHNA and CDR2 YNFKEQ.

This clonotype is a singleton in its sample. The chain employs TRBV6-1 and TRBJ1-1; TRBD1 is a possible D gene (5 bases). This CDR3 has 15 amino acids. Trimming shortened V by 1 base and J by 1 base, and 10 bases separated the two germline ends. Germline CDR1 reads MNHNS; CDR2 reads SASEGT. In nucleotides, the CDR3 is TGTGCCAGCAGTGAAGAGGGACGGGGGAACACTGAAGCTTTCTTT. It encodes CASSEEGRGNTEAFF.

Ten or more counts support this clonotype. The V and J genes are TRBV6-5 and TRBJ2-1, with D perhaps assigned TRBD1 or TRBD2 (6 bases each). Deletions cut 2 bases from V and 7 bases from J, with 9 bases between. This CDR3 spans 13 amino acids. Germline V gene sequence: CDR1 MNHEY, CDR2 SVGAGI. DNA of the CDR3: TGTGCCAGCAGTTACGGAGGGGGGAATGAGCAGTTCTTC. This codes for CASSYGGGNEQFF.

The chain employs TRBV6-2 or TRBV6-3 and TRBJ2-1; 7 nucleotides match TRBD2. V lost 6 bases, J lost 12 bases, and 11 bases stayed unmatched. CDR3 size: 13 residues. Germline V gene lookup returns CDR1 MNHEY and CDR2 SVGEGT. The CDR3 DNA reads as TGTGCCAGCAGGGCGAGCGGGGCCGAGGGGCAGTTCTTC. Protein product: CASRASGAEGQFF.

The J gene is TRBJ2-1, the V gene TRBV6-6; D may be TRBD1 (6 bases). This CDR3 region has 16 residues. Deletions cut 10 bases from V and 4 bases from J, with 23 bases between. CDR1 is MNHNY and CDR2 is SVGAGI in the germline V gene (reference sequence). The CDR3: CANREGPGTNYNEQFF. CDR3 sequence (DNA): TGTGCCAACCGGGAAGGCCCCGGGACAAATTACAATGAGCAGTTCTTC.

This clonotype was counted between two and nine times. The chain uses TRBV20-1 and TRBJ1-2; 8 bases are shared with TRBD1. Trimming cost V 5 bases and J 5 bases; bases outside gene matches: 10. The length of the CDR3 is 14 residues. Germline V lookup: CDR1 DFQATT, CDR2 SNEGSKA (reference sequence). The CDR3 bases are TGCAGTGCTCCTCAGGACAGGGAAGAATATGGCTACACCTTC. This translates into CSAPQDREEYGYTF.

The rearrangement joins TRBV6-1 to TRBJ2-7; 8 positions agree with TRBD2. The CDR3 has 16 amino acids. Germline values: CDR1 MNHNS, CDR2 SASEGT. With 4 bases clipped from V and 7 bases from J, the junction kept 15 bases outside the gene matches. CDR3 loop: CASSARTSSGRNEQYF. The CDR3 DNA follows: TGTGCCAGCAGTGCGCGGACTAGCTCGGGGAGGAATGAGCAGTACTTC.

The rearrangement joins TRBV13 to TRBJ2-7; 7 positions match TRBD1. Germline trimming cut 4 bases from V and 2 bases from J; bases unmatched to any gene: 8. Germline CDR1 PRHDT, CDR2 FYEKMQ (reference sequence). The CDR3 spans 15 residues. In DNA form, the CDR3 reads TGTGCCAGCAGCTCCCATGATACAGGGGCCTACGAGCAGTACTTC. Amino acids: CASSSHDTGAYEQYF.

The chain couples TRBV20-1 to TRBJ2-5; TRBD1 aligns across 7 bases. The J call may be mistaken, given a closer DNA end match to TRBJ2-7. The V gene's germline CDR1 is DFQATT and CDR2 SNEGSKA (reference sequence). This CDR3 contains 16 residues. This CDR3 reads CSARDHNRGLVDEQYF. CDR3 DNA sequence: TGCAGTGCTAGAGATCATAACAGGGGTCTAGTCGACGAGCAGTACTTC.

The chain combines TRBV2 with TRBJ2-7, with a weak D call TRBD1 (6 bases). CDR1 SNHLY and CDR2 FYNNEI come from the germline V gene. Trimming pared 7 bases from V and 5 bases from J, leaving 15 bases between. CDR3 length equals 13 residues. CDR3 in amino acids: CASTTGSVDEQYF. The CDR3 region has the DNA TGTGCCAGCACAACAGGGAGTGTGGACGAGCAGTACTTC.